Sequencing of this TCR beta chain was carried out in a study of control samples from healthy donors and cancer patients. The CDR3 totals 12 residues. Trimming removed 5 bases from V and 4 bases from J, with 8 bases in between. TCRdb's table, derived via immunoSEQ multiplex PCR, lists solely in-frame clones and lacks some. The repertoire holds around 150,000 clones, with 89% as singletons. Material: blood. The chain joins TRBV12-3 or TRBV12-4 to TRBJ1-1; D gene ambiguous. This receptor was identified in a man aged 30-40 years in good health. CDR3: CASSLRRTEAFF. CDR3 in DNA: TGTGCCAGCAGTCTTCGCCGCACTGAAGCTTTCTTT.